The 13 T cell receptor beta chains given below trace back to one sample, sequenced in a study of cytomegalovirus exposure and HLA in healthy donors. PCR amplification relied on 60 Vbeta primers (plus 13 Jbeta primers). Profiled with immunoSEQ multiplex PCR; TCRdb holds only in-frame clones, not every one. The data show some 160,000 clones, with around 80% seen just once and about 1.6% held by the top ten. The specimen was PBMCs. Receptors were obtained from a man in his forties in good health and CMV-seronegative.

This chain uses TRBV12-5 with TRBJ2-1; D perhaps matches TRBD2 (6 bases). Germline-derived CDR1 and CDR2 are LGHNT and FRNRAP. The CDR3 extends over 14 amino acids. The germline V and J ends were trimmed by 7 bases and 8 bases, with 18 bases remaining between them. Here the CDR3 DNA reads TGTGCTAGTGCCTTGGGCGGGATCGGCGATGAGCAGTTCTTC. Amino acid sequence: CASALGGIGDEQFF.

This clone was seen more than once but under ten times. The chain employs TRBV6-6 and TRBJ2-7, with 11 bases that match TRBD2. The CDR3 runs 13 residues. CDR1 is MNHNY, CDR2 SVGAGI, per germline (reference sequence). The V segment lost 7 bases and the J segment 6 bases; nucleotides outside the gene matches: 5. The CDR3 region is CASTLAGVSEQYF. Here the CDR3 DNA reads TGTGCCAGCACACTAGCGGGAGTTTCCGAGCAGTACTTC.

The CDR3 sequence is CASSPTGALNYGYTF. In DNA, the CDR3 is TGTGCCAGCAGCCCCACAGGGGCGCTGAACTATGGCTACACCTTC. This chain joins TRBV7-9 and TRBJ1-2; 7 bases align to TRBD1. This CDR3 is 15 amino acids long. Per germline, CDR1 SEHNR and CDR2 FQNEAQ (reference sequence). The V and J ends lost 5 bases and 2 bases, in that order; junction bases with no gene match: 8.

This clone occurred a few times. This chain joins TRBV6-6 and TRBJ2-7, with D perhaps matching TRBD2 (5 bases). Trimming took off 2 bases at V and 4 bases at J, with 12 bases between the two ends. CDR3 size: 14 residues. Germline-derived CDR1 and CDR2 are MNHNY and SVGAGI (reference sequence). The CDR3, as DNA: TGTGCCAGCAGTTACCGCCCGGGGATTTACGAGCAGTACGTC. Translation: CASSYRPGIYEQYV.

V is TRBV10-3 and J is TRBJ2-7; D perhaps matches TRBD1 (6 bases). CDR1 ENHRY and CDR2 SYGVKD come from the germline V gene. The CDR3 is 15 residues long. Trimming stripped 8 bases from V and 3 bases from J, with 20 bases between. CDR3 nucleotide sequence: TGTGCCATCGGGGCCCAGGGGAGCGGATTCTACGAGCAGTACTTC. Amino acid sequence: CAIGAQGSGFYEQYF.

V usage is TRBV9 and J usage is TRBJ2-3; 8 bases are shared with TRBD1. V shed 1 base, J shed 5 bases, and the junction held 3 bases outside the gene matches. Germline loops: CDR1 SGDLS, CDR2 YYNGEE. The CDR3 is 14 residues long. CDR3 in amino acids: CASSVQGARDTQYF. In DNA, the CDR3 is TGTGCCAGCAGCGTACAGGGGGCCAGAGATACGCAGTATTTT. The full variable domain, in which reference TRBV9 and TRBJ2-3 provide the parts outside the CDR3, is DSGVTQTPKHLITATGQRVTLRCSPRSGDLSVYWYQQSLDQGLQFLIQYYNGEERAKGNILERFSAQQFPDLHSELNLSSLELGDSALYFCASSVQGARDTQYFGPGTRLTVL.

This chain uses TRBV6-5 with TRBJ2-5; 9 nucleotides agree with TRBD2. This CDR3 has 14 amino acids. Germline assignment: CDR1 MNHEY and CDR2 SVGAGI. V was pared by 8 bases and J by 5 bases, with 9 bases of the junction left unmatched. The CDR3 reads CASGPVAGEETQYF. The CDR3 DNA reads as TGTGCCAGCGGGCCCGTAGCGGGAGAGGAGACCCAGTACTTC.

This rearrangement joins TRBV27 to TRBJ1-4, with D uncertain. Germline V gene lookup returns CDR1 MNHEY and CDR2 SMNVEV (reference sequence). V was pared by 4 bases and J by 7 bases, with 10 bases between. The CDR3 covers 13 residues. The CDR3, as DNA: TGTGCCAGCAGTTCTCGGCGGGTTGAAAAACTGTTTTTT. Protein: CASSSRRVEKLFF. Based on the CDR3 plus reference TRBV27 and TRBJ1-4, the full variable domain is EAQVTQNPRYLITVTGKKLTVTCSQNMNHEYMSWYRQDPGLGLRQIYYSMNVEVTDKGDVPEGYKVSRKEKRNFPLILESPSPNQTSLYFCASSSRRVEKLFFGSGTQLSVL.

The chain couples TRBV5-1 to TRBJ2-2; the D is unclear. The germline V and J ends were trimmed by 0 bases and 4 bases, with 10 bases remaining between them. Germline CDR1 and CDR2: SGHRS and YFSETQ. This CDR3 has 15 amino acids. CDR3 in amino acids: CASSLVTGGTGELFF. In DNA, the CDR3 is TGCGCCAGCAGCTTGGTGACTGGCGGCACCGGGGAGCTGTTTTTT.

CDR3 in DNA: TGTGCCAGTTCCCTCGAGGCCCGCTCTGGGGCCAACGTCCTGACTTTC. Protein: CASSLEARSGANVLTF. The chain combines TRBV2 with TRBJ2-6, with D hard to call. V was cut by 9 bases and J by 0 bases, with 15 bases left in between. CDR1 is SNHLY and CDR2 is FYNNEI in the germline V gene. CDR3 length: 16 amino acids.

The chain joins TRBV6-1 to TRBJ2-7; 11 bases are a match to TRBD2. J gave up 4 bases and V 1 base, and 3 bases lay outside the gene matches. This CDR3 comprises 15 residues. Germline values: CDR1 MNHNS, CDR2 SASEGT. The CDR3, as DNA: TGTGCCAGCAGTGAAGGGCTAGCGGGAGGATACGAGCAGTACGTC. Protein sequence: CASSEGLAGGYEQYV.

CDR3 protein: CASSFRTGNYGYTF. The CDR3 DNA follows: TGCGCCAGCAGCTTCCGGACAGGGAACTATGGCTACACCTTC. The chain employs TRBV5-1 and TRBJ1-2; 8 nucleotides agree with TRBD1. Germline CDR1 is SGHRS and CDR2 is YFSETQ. The CDR3 has 14 amino acids. Trimming removed 2 bases from V and 2 bases from J; junction bases left unmatched: 2.

The chain combines TRBV28 with TRBJ2-7, with 13 bases identical to TRBD2. Germline V gene sequence: CDR1 MDHEN, CDR2 SYDVKM. V trimming: 6 bases; J trimming: 8 bases; junction bases outside the gene matches: 13. The CDR3 totals 16 residues. The CDR3 region has the DNA TGTGCCAGCAGCTGGACTAGCGGGAGCTATAGTAGACAGCAGTACTTC. Translating it yields CASSWTSGSYSRQQYF.